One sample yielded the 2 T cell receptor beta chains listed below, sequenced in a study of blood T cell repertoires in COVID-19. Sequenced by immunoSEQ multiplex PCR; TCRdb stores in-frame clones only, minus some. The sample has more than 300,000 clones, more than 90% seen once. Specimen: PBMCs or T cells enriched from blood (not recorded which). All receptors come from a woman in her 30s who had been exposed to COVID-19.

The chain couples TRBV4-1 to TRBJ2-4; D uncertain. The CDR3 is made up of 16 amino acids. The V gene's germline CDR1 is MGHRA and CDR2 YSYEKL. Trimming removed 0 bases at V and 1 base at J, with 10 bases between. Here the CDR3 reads CASSQDRRVAKNIQYF. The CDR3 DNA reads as TGCGCCAGCAGCCAAGATCGACGGGTGGCCAAAAACATTCAGTACTTC.

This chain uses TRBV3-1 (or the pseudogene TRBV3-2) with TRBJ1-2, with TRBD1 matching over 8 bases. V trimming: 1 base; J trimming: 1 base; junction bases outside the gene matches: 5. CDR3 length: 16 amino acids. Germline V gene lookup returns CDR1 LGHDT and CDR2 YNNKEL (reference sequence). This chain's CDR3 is CASSQGDRLFNYGYTF. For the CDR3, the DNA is TGTGCCAGCAGCCAAGGGGACAGGCTGTTTAACTATGGCTACACCTTC.